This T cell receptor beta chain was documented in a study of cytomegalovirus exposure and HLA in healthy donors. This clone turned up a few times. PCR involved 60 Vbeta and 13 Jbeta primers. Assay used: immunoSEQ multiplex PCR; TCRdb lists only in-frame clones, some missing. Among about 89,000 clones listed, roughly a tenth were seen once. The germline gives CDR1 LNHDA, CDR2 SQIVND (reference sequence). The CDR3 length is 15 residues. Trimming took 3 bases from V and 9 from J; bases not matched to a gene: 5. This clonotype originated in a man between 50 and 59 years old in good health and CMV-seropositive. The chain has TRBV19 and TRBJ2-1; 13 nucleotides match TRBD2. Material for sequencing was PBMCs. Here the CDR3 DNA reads TGTGCCAGTAGTATGGGGACTAGCGGGAAGGGTGAGCAGTTCTTC. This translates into CASSMGTSGKGEQFF.